The subject of this entry is one T cell receptor (beta chain). The antigen remains undetermined. This sample stems from a study of vaccination effects on CD4 cells after COVID-19. About the study: Sample donation by two convalescent patients took place 16 days and one week before vaccination.

CDR1 is LNHDA and CDR2 is SQIVND in the germline V gene (reference sequence). The CDR3 spans 15 residues. V lost 4 bases to trimming and J lost 5 bases; unmatched junction nucleotides: 8. Study results and caveats: Both infection-induced and vaccine-induced clones contracted markedly at late post-vaccination timepoints.

Antigen-specific CD4+ T cell clonotypes were called by their expansion after viral peptide-pool culture in ViraFEST. CD4+ T cells were isolated after less than 13 days of culture. A positive SARS-CoV-2 PCR test fell between March and December 2020. Around 2.1 million PBMC per well were cultured with around 9.6 IU/ml IL-2 and approximately 9.1 ug/ml peptides. In the cultures, half the medium was exchanged for IL-2 medium on days 3 and 7. Repertoires were generated with immunoSEQ multiplex PCR, while TCRdb's copy carries only in-frame clones and drops some. The data show fewer than 25,000 clones, with 74% seen just once and roughly two fifths held by the top ten.

The input for sequencing was CD4+ T cells from PBMCs cultured with a peptide pool, taken before COVID-19 vaccination. V usage is TRBV19 and J usage is TRBJ1-5; 7 bases match TRBD1. The receptor's source is a human donor who had a prior SARS-CoV-2 infection. In nucleotides, the CDR3 is TGTGCCAGTAGTACCCGACAGGGTGGGGATCAGCCCCAGCATTTT. It yields the protein CASSTRQGGDQPQHF.